The 12 T cell receptor beta chains below were found in one sample sequenced in a study of identical twins. TCRdb re-called the 5' RACE reads through MiXCR, storing one row per CDR3 protein. The sample records under 800,000 distinct CDR3 sequences, 21% being singletons. These data also formed part of another study, on T cells expressing NK-cell markers.

Sequencing was performed on PBMCs. The receptors were sampled from a woman aged 18-35 years in good health.

In this sample, this clonotype turned up a few times. The chain combines TRBV6-6 with TRBJ2-7; no clear D gene. The germline gives CDR1 MNHNY, CDR2 SVGAGI (reference sequence). This CDR3 comprises 11 residues. Trimming pared 2 bases from V and 5 bases from J, leaving 4 bases between. The CDR3 spells CASSYTNEQYF. The DNA of the CDR3 is TGTGCCAGCAGTTACACCAACGAGCAGTACTTC.

In nucleotides, the CDR3 is TGCAGTGCTAGAGAAGGGACTAGAGGGGCGGGTGAGCAGTTCTTC. It encodes CSAREGTRGAGEQFF. This sequence joins TRBV20-1 and TRBJ2-1, with 8 bases aligning to TRBD2. The germline V gene encodes CDR1 DFQATT and CDR2 SNEGSKA (reference sequence). Germline trimming cut 0 bases from V and 9 bases from J; bases unmatched to any gene: 10. The CDR3 has 15 residues.

This clonotype has just a few counts. The rearrangement joins TRBV10-1 to TRBJ2-3, with 9 bases fitting TRBD2. This CDR3 has 14 amino acids. The germline V gene has CDR1 WNHNN and CDR2 SYGVQD (reference sequence). V was clipped by 8 bases and J by 4 bases; unmatched bases: 7. This CDR3 reads CASSGGGRADTQYF. CDR3 sequence (DNA): TGCGCCAGCTCTGGTGGCGGGAGGGCAGATACGCAGTATTTT.

This clonotype was detected only once. The rearrangement links TRBV7-9 to TRBJ2-5, with D maybe TRBD1 (6 bases). V lost 5 bases to trimming and J lost 1 base, with 11 bases between them. Germline-derived CDR1 and CDR2 are SEHNR and FQNEAQ (reference sequence). This CDR3 contains 14 residues. The CDR3 nucleotides read TGTGCCAGCAGCAGAACAGGGATCCAAGAGACCCAGTACTTC. This codes for CASSRTGIQETQYF. The full variable domain, in which reference TRBV7-9 and TRBJ2-5 provide the parts outside the CDR3, is DTGVSQNPRHKITKRGQNVTFRCDPISEHNRLYWYRQTLGQGPEFLTYFQNEAQLEKSRLLSDRFSAERPKGSFSTLEIQRTEQGDSAMYLCASSRTGIQETQYFGPGTRLLVL.

This chain joins TRBV6-1 and TRBJ1-1; D is perhaps TRBD1 (5 bases). From germline, CDR1 is MNHNS and CDR2 SASEGT. Trimming took off 5 bases at V and 8 bases at J, with 12 bases between the two ends. The CDR3 runs to 12 residues. In nucleotides, the CDR3 is TGTGCCAGCAGTCGGGGCCTAGGCGAAGCTTTCTTT. Its protein is CASSRGLGEAFF.

The V gene is TRBV5-8, the J gene TRBJ2-1; TRBD1 is a possible D gene (5 bases). V gave up 6 bases and J gave up 2 bases, with 15 bases separating them. This CDR3 contains 15 residues. Germline V gives CDR1 SGHTS, CDR2 YDEGEE. The CDR3 loop is CASTPYGATYNEQFF. CDR3 nucleotide sequence: TGTGCCAGCACCCCTTATGGGGCCACCTACAATGAGCAGTTCTTC.

V usage is TRBV29-1 and J usage is TRBJ1-2; D gene uncertain. The CDR3 spans 13 residues. Trimming took off 7 bases at V and 4 bases at J, with 16 bases between the two ends. The germline CDR1 and CDR2 sequences are SQVTM and ANQGSEA. This chain's CDR3 is CSGLGQEAYGYTF. In nucleotides, the CDR3 is TGCAGCGGACTTGGTCAGGAAGCCTATGGCTACACCTTC.

The chain carries TRBV15 and TRBJ2-5, with D unresolved. V gave up 0 bases and J gave up 3 bases, with 8 bases separating them. The CDR3 length is 14 residues. The germline gives CDR1 LNHNV, CDR2 YYDKDF (reference sequence). The CDR3 nucleotides read TGTGCCACCAGCAGAGATCGGAGCGAAGAGACCCAGTACTTC. It is translated as CATSRDRSEETQYF.

V usage is TRBV5-1 and J usage is TRBJ2-1; D is ambiguous. The CDR3 length is 15 residues. The ends were cut back, 4 bases at V and 0 bases at J, with 11 bases in the middle. CDR1 SGHRS and CDR2 YFSETQ come from the germline V gene. The CDR3 region has the DNA TGCGCCAGCAGCCCCGTTCCGGACTCCTACAATGAGCAGTTCTTC. It specifies CASSPVPDSYNEQFF.

This clonotype has ten or more counts. This rearrangement joins TRBV20-1 to TRBJ2-7, with TRBD2 matching over 7 bases. From germline, CDR1 is DFQATT and CDR2 SNEGSKA (reference sequence). The CDR3 covers 14 residues. J lost 0 bases, V lost 0 bases, and 2 bases had no gene match. Here the CDR3 reads CSARDGGDSYEQYF. The CDR3 DNA follows: TGCAGTGCTAGAGATGGGGGGGACTCCTACGAGCAGTACTTC.

The chain employs TRBV12-3 or TRBV12-4 and TRBJ2-6; D is unresolved. This CDR3 is 15 amino acids long. The ends were cut back, 5 bases at V and 1 base at J, with 9 bases in the middle. CDR3 sequence (DNA): TGTGCCAGCAGTCAAGACTTATCTGGGGCCAACGTCCTGACTTTC. Amino acids: CASSQDLSGANVLTF.

Many counts were recorded for this clonotype. This chain uses TRBV29-1 with TRBJ2-1; TRBD1 matches at 8 bases. The germline V gene encodes CDR1 SQVTM and CDR2 ANQGSEA. The CDR3 is 14 residues long. J was trimmed by 7 bases and V by 8 bases; bases with no gene match: 13. CDR3 in amino acids: CSTHFQGAGNEQFF. The CDR3 DNA follows: TGCAGCACACACTTTCAGGGGGCCGGGAATGAGCAGTTCTTC.